This is a list of T cell receptor beta chains from one sample in a study of T-cell reconstitution after alpha-beta-depleted transplantation in children. One entry per CDR3 protein, called by TCRdb with MiXCR from the PCR reads. The table includes fewer than 450,000 distinct CDR3 sequences, under 20% detected once. Sequencing used PBMCs, mostly from graft donor cells, obtained 360 days after TCRalphabeta/CD19-depleted stem cell transplant. The source of these receptors is a male patient between 2 and 10 years old who had a stem cell transplant for acute lymphoblastic leukemia, so the T cells may come from the graft donor. CDR3s include the opening cysteine and the closing phenylalanine or tryptophan. Each record gives: clone size, V gene, D gene, J gene, CDR3 DNA, CDR3 protein. A D gene is named only where the DNA matches it firmly. Expanded clones are given a class, and other clones once, few, many or no size at all.

clone size: -; V gene: TRBV12-3/TRBV12-4; D gene: TRBD2; J gene: TRBJ2-1; CDR3 DNA: TGTGCCAGCAGTTTAGACGGGACTAGCGGGAGGGATGAGCAGTTCTTC; CDR3 protein: CASSLDGTSGRDEQFF
clone size: -; V gene: TRBV10-3; D gene: -; J gene: TRBJ2-6; CDR3 DNA: TGTGCCATCACTGGAAATTACAGGACTGGTGGGGCCAACGTCCTGACTTTC; CDR3 protein: CAITGNYRTGGANVLTF
clone size: few; V gene: TRBV12-3/TRBV12-4; D gene: -; J gene: TRBJ1-1; CDR3 DNA: TGTGCCAGCAGTTTATCTCCCTGGACGGATATGAACACTGAAGCTTTCTTT; CDR3 protein: CASSLSPWTDMNTEAFF
clone size: -; V gene: TRBV6-2/TRBV6-3; D gene: TRBD1; J gene: TRBJ1-1; CDR3 DNA: TGTGCCAGCAGTTACCGTGACAGGGTGTATTTGGACACTGAAGCTTTCTTT; CDR3 protein: CASSYRDRVYLDTEAFF
clone size: few; V gene: TRBV5-6; D gene: -; J gene: TRBJ2-2; CDR3 DNA: TGTGCCAGCAGCCTTACCAGCATCACCGGGGAGCTGTTTTTT; CDR3 protein: CASSLTSITGELFF
clone size: -; V gene: TRBV20-1; D gene: -; J gene: TRBJ1-3; CDR3 DNA: TGCAGTGCTACTGGGAGGGACTCTGGAAACACCATATATTTT; CDR3 protein: CSATGRDSGNTIYF
clone size: few; V gene: TRBV4-3; D gene: TRBD2; J gene: TRBJ2-2; CDR3 DNA: TGCGCCAGCAGCCAAGATCGGGGACTAGAGAACACCGGGGAGCTGTTTTTT; CDR3 protein: CASSQDRGLENTGELFF
clone size: few; V gene: TRBV24-1; D gene: -; J gene: TRBJ1-5; CDR3 DNA: TGTGCCACCAGTAAAAGTTCCTATAATCAGCCCCAGCATTTT; CDR3 protein: CATSKSSYNQPQHF
clone size: few; V gene: TRBV29-1; D gene: TRBD1; J gene: TRBJ1-6; CDR3 DNA: TGCAGCGTTGGCCCAGACAGGGGATCACCCCTCCACTTT; CDR3 protein: CSVGPDRGSPLHF
clone size: many; V gene: TRBV5-6; D gene: -; J gene: TRBJ2-4; CDR3 DNA: TGTGCCAGCAGCTTTTCCGGCGTACAAGCCAAAAACATTCAGTACTTC; CDR3 protein: CASSFSGVQAKNIQYF
clone size: few; V gene: TRBV7-9; D gene: TRBD1; J gene: TRBJ1-6; CDR3 DNA: TGTGCCAGCAGCCAGGGGGGGGATAATTCACCCCTCCACTTT; CDR3 protein: CASSQGGDNSPLHF
clone size: few; V gene: TRBV4-3; D gene: TRBD2; J gene: TRBJ2-5; CDR3 DNA: TGCGCCAGCAGCCAAGAGGTCCTAGCGGGAGGGCAAGAGACCCAGTACTTC; CDR3 protein: CASSQEVLAGGQETQYF
clone size: few; V gene: TRBV5-1; D gene: -; J gene: TRBJ2-4; CDR3 DNA: TGCGCCAGCAGTTGGCAGATTCTAGCCAAAAACATTCAGTACTTC; CDR3 protein: CASSWQILAKNIQYF
clone size: -; V gene: TRBV9; D gene: TRBD1; J gene: TRBJ1-1; CDR3 DNA: TGTGCCAGCAGCGTAGACCCCGGGACAGGTAATGCTGAAGCTTTCTTT; CDR3 protein: CASSVDPGTGNAEAFF
clone size: -; V gene: TRBV4-3; D gene: -; J gene: TRBJ1-5; CDR3 DNA: TGCGCCAGCAGCCAAGATGCCGGGACCTATCAGCCCCAGCATTTT; CDR3 protein: CASSQDAGTYQPQHF
clone size: few; V gene: TRBV5-6; D gene: TRBD2; J gene: TRBJ2-2; CDR3 DNA: TGTGCCAGCACCACCATAGCGGGAGGGTTCACCGGGGAGCTGTTTTTT; CDR3 protein: CASTTIAGGFTGELFF
clone size: few; V gene: TRBV7-7; D gene: TRBD2; J gene: TRBJ2-1; CDR3 DNA: TGTGCTAGCAGCTTAGCCGGGGGACTAGCGGGAGTTAATGAGCAGTTCTTC; CDR3 protein: CASSLAGGLAGVNEQFF
clone size: -; V gene: TRBV9; D gene: -; J gene: TRBJ1-1; CDR3 DNA: TGTGCCAGCAGCCCACCCTTCGGCGAAGCTTTCTTT; CDR3 protein: CASSPPFGEAFF
clone size: -; V gene: TRBV4-3; D gene: -; J gene: TRBJ1-2; CDR3 DNA: TGCGCCAGCAGCCAAGGACATCGGACGCTGATCTATGGCTACACCTTC; CDR3 protein: CASSQGHRTLIYGYTF
clone size: many; V gene: TRBV29-1; D gene: -; J gene: TRBJ2-1; CDR3 DNA: TGCAGCGTCCACAGGGGAGGCAATGAGCAGTTCTTC; CDR3 protein: CSVHRGGNEQFF
clone size: -; V gene: TRBV12-3/TRBV12-4; D gene: -; J gene: TRBJ1-3; CDR3 DNA: TGTGCCAGCACCGAGGGTTGGTTTGACACCATATATTTT; CDR3 protein: CASTEGWFDTIYF
clone size: -; V gene: TRBV4-3; D gene: -; J gene: TRBJ2-4; CDR3 DNA: TGCGCCAGCAGCCAAGCTAAGATCGGGGAAGACGGACTAGCCAAAAACATTCAGTACTTC; CDR3 protein: CASSQAKIGEDGLAKNIQYF
clone size: -; V gene: TRBV9; D gene: -; J gene: TRBJ1-1; CDR3 DNA: TGTGCCAGCAGCGTAGGGCACCTAAGCGAAGCTTTCTTT; CDR3 protein: CASSVGHLSEAFF
clone size: -; V gene: TRBV29-1; D gene: -; J gene: TRBJ1-4; CDR3 DNA: TGCAGCGTTGAGACAGTTGCCAATGAAAAACTGTTTTTT; CDR3 protein: CSVETVANEKLFF
clone size: -; V gene: TRBV3-1; D gene: TRBD2; J gene: TRBJ2-1; CDR3 DNA: TGTGCCAGCAGCCCGAGCGGGAGGGCCAATGAGCAGTTCTTC; CDR3 protein: CASSPSGRANEQFF
clone size: many; V gene: TRBV12-3/TRBV12-4; D gene: -; J gene: TRBJ1-4; CDR3 DNA: TGTGCCACCCCCTATACAAGGCGGGGGCTTAATGAAAAACTGTTTTTT; CDR3 protein: CATPYTRRGLNEKLFF
clone size: few; V gene: TRBV7-2; D gene: TRBD1; J gene: TRBJ2-3; CDR3 DNA: TGTGCCAGCAGCTCTCCCCGGGACAGGGTGGAAGATACGCAGTATTTT; CDR3 protein: CASSSPRDRVEDTQYF
clone size: -; V gene: TRBV20-1; D gene: -; J gene: TRBJ2-1; CDR3 DNA: TGCAGCCTTGAAAGGGGCTGCAATGAGCAGTTCTTC; CDR3 protein: CSLERGCNEQFF
clone size: -; V gene: TRBV12-5; D gene: -; J gene: TRBJ2-7; CDR3 DNA: TGTGCTAGTGGTTTGGCCGTAAGGGGTTTCACCTACGAGCAGTACTTC; CDR3 protein: CASGLAVRGFTYEQYF